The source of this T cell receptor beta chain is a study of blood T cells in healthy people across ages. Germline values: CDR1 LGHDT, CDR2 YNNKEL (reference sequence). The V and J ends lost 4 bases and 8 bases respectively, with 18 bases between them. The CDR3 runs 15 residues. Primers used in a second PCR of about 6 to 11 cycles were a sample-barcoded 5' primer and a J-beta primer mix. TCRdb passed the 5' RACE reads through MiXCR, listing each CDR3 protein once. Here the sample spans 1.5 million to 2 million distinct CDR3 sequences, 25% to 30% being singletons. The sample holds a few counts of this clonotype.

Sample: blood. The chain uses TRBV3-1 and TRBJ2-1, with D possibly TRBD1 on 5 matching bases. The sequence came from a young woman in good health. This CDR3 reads CASSPKGEGVYEQFF. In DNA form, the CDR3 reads TGTGCCAGCAGCCCCAAGGGTGAAGGGGTGTATGAGCAGTTCTTC.